The rows below give T cell receptor beta chains drawn from one sample of a study of T cells in localized non-small cell lung cancer. The method was immunoSEQ multiplex PCR; TCRdb's version includes in-frame clones alone and lacks a portion of them. The data contain about 59,000 clones, around 90% of them singletons. The sequencing used peripheral blood, collected before any cancer treatment. These receptor sequences come from a man aged 40 to 70 with stage I squamous cell lung carcinoma. CDR3s include the opening cysteine and the closing phenylalanine or tryptophan. The order of the fields is CDR3 length, D gene, J gene, clone size, V gene, CDR3 protein, CDR3 DNA. The D gene is left open where the match is weak. Clone size appears in some rows only: once, few, many, or a class for an expanded clone.

>13|-|TRBJ1-6|-|TRBV30
CAWGLSPVSPLHF
TGTGCCTGGGGGCTTAGTCCTGTTTCACCCCTCCACTTT
>14|-|TRBJ1-1|-|TRBV4-3
CASSQEGGGLEAFF
TGCGCCAGCAGCCAAGAAGGGGGGGGGCTTGAAGCTTTCTTT
>16|TRBD2|TRBJ2-2|-|TRBV7-8
CASSRPIAGGAGELFF
TGTGCCAGCAGCCGGCCAATAGCGGGAGGGGCCGGGGAGCTGTTTTTT
>13|TRBD1|TRBJ1-5|few|TRBV6-6
CASGRGGGQPQHF
TGTGCCAGCGGAAGGGGAGGGGGCCAGCCCCAGCATTTT
>16|TRBD2|TRBJ2-1|-|TRBV5-5
CASSSETSGIYNEQFF
TGTGCCAGCAGCTCTGAGACTAGCGGGATATACAATGAGCAGTTCTTC
>12|-|TRBJ2-2|-|TRBV5-6
CASSMYTGELFF
TGTGCCAGCAGCATGTACACCGGGGAGCTGTTTTTT
>13|-|TRBJ2-1|-|TRBV6-1
CASSVGQDNEQFF
TGTGCCAGCAGTGTCGGACAAGACAATGAGCAGTTCTTC
>14|-|TRBJ2-7|-|TRBV28
CASSLGTYLGEQYF
TGTGCCAGCAGTTTAGGAACATACCTCGGGGAGCAGTACTTC
>17|TRBD2|TRBJ2-6|once|TRBV7-2
CASSLRAGGTGANVLTF
TGTGCCAGCAGCTTAAGGGCGGGGGGTACTGGGGCCAACGTCCTGACTTTC
>14|-|TRBJ2-3|-|TRBV6-1
CASSEAPGSDTQYF
TGTGCCAGCAGTGAAGCCCCGGGATCAGATACGCAGTATTTT
>17|TRBD2|TRBJ2-2|-|TRBV25-1
CASSGNPGLEFTGELFF
TGTGCCAGCAGTGGAAACCCGGGACTAGAGTTCACCGGGGAGCTGTTTTTT
>14|-|TRBJ2-5|-|TRBV5-4
CASSLDGYEETQYF
TGTGCCAGCAGCCTGGATGGGTATGAAGAGACCCAGTACTTC
>16|TRBD2|TRBJ2-3|-|TRBV28
CASSFWTSGKTDTQYF
TGTGCCAGCAGTTTTTGGACTAGCGGGAAGACAGATACGCAGTATTTT
>13|-|TRBJ2-5|-|TRBV11-2
CASSIRGLETQYF
TGTGCCAGCAGCATCAGGGGTCTGGAGACCCAGTACTTC
>13|-|TRBJ1-1|-|TRBV7-6
CASSLEQGTEAFF
TGTGCCAGCAGCTTGGAGCAGGGAACTGAAGCTTTCTTT
>14|-|TRBJ1-1|-|TRBV25-1
CASSYTGQDTEAFF
TGTGCCAGCAGTTACACGGGACAAGACACTGAAGCTTTCTTT
>16|-|TRBJ1-2|-|TRBV5-1
CASTRAGWIDSYGYTF
TGCGCCAGCACACGTGCGGGTTGGATAGACAGCTATGGCTACACCTTC
>14|-|TRBJ2-1|-|TRBV4-3
CASSQERLLYEQFF
TGCGCCAGCAGCCAAGAACGCCTTTTGTATGAGCAGTTCTTC
>13|-|TRBJ1-2|-|TRBV6-1
CAGRQKGTYGYTF
TGTGCCGGACGACAGAAGGGGACCTATGGCTACACCTTC
>14|-|TRBJ2-1|-|TRBV7-3
CASSLTGVDNEQFF
TGTGCCAGCAGCTTAACCGGCGTAGACAATGAGCAGTTCTTC
>13|-|TRBJ1-5|-|TRBV19
CASSLDRNQPQHF
TGTGCCAGTAGTTTGGATCGCAATCAGCCCCAGCATTTT
>13|-|TRBJ2-5|-|TRBV10-3
CATAVGGQETQYF
TGTGCCACCGCCGTTGGGGGTCAAGAGACCCAGTACTTC
>14|-|TRBJ1-1|-|TRBV6-5
CASSYSLQGPEAFF
TGTGCCAGCAGTTACTCCCTCCAGGGACCCGAAGCTTTCTTT
>15|-|TRBJ2-2|-|TRBV7-2
CASRLGLSNTGELFF
TGTGCCAGCCGGTTAGGACTCAGCAACACCGGGGAGCTGTTTTTT
>16|-|TRBJ2-7|few|TRBV19
CASSTRADEGGNEQYF
TGTGCCAGTAGTACCCGAGCGGATGAGGGCGGCAACGAGCAGTACTTC
>14|-|TRBJ2-1|-|TRBV5-1
CASGEGLLAGEQFF
TGCGCCAGCGGCGAGGGTCTCCTGGCGGGGGAGCAGTTCTTC
>14|TRBD1|TRBJ2-7|-|TRBV5-1
CASSRDRGRYEQYF
TGCGCCAGCAGCCGGGACAGGGGGCGTTACGAGCAGTACTTC
>16|-|TRBJ2-2|-|TRBV4-2
CASRGYSRGTTGELFF
TGTGCCAGCAGAGGATATTCCAGGGGAACGACCGGGGAGCTGTTTTTT
>11|-|TRBJ2-7|-|TRBV28
CASQSGYEQYF
TGTGCCAGCCAATCGGGGTATGAGCAGTACTTC
>16|-|TRBJ2-3|once|TRBV5-1
CASSLNGLGVSDTQYF
TGCGCCAGCAGCTTGAATGGTCTCGGTGTGTCAGATACGCAGTATTTT
>14|-|TRBJ2-5|-|TRBV18
CASSPFMGEETQYF
TGTGCCAGCTCACCATTCATGGGGGAAGAGACCCAGTACTTC
>15|-|TRBJ2-7|once|TRBV4-1
CASSYPGRRRHEQYF
TGCGCCAGCAGCTACCCGGGACGCCGGCGGCACGAGCAGTACTTC
>15|-|TRBJ1-1|-|TRBV7-9
CASSTQGAKNTEAFF
TGTGCCAGCAGCACTCAAGGGGCCAAGAACACTGAAGCTTTCTTT
>14|-|TRBJ2-1|-|TRBV29-1
CSVEGGRGMNEQFF
TGCAGCGTTGAAGGGGGACGTGGAATGAATGAGCAGTTCTTC
>15|-|TRBJ2-3|-|TRBV5-1
CASSLGHYPTDTQYF
TGCGCCAGCAGTCTGGGACACTACCCCACAGATACGCAGTATTTT
>15|-|TRBJ2-1|-|TRBV12-2
CASRSWSQPVDEQFF
TGTGCAAGTCGGTCTTGGTCTCAGCCCGTGGATGAGCAGTTCTTC
>14|-|TRBJ2-2|-|TRBV2
CASSREGVTGELFF
TGTGCCAGCAGCCGGGAAGGGGTCACCGGGGAGCTGTTTTTT
>12|-|TRBJ1-5|once|TRBV27
CASRVGNQPQHF
TGTGCCAGTAGGGTGGGCAATCAGCCCCAGCATTTT
>11|-|TRBJ2-7|-|TRBV19
CASSGGREQYF
TGTGCCAGTAGCGGGGGGCGCGAGCAGTACTTC
>11|-|TRBJ1-2|few|TRBV28
CASSYNYGYTF
TGTGCCAGCTCCTACAACTATGGCTACACCTTC
>13|-|TRBJ1-1|-|TRBV7-9
CASSLESRPEAFF
TGTGCCAGCAGCTTGGAGAGCAGACCTGAAGCTTTCTTT
>12|-|TRBJ2-1|-|TRBV11-3
CASSLLGNEQFF
TGTGCCAGCAGCCTCCTTGGCAATGAGCAGTTCTTC
>13|TRBD1|TRBJ2-7|-|TRBV6-6
CASEGQGIYEQYF
TGTGCCAGCGAGGGACAGGGGATCTACGAGCAGTACTTC
>14|-|TRBJ1-5|-|TRBV6-1
CASSSQGSNQPQHF
TGTGCCAGCAGTTCCCAGGGAAGCAATCAGCCCCAGCATTTT
>16|-|TRBJ1-2|-|TRBV6-6
CASSYITGREKKGYTF
TGTGCCAGCAGTTACATCACAGGCCGGGAAAAAAAAGGCTACACCTTC
>13|-|TRBJ1-4|-|TRBV18
CASSPGTNEKLFF
TGTGCCAGCTCCCCCGGGACTAATGAAAAACTGTTTTTT
>16|TRBD1|TRBJ1-1|-|TRBV7-3
CASSPGTGLVNAEAFF
TGTGCCAGCAGTCCTGGGACAGGGCTCGTGAACGCTGAAGCTTTCTTT
>15|TRBD1|TRBJ2-7|-|TRBV19
CASSTPGTGRNEQYF
TGTGCCAGTAGTACACCTGGGACAGGGCGCAACGAGCAGTACTTC
>13|-|TRBJ2-7|-|TRBV29-1
CSVAPAASYEQYF
TGCAGCGTTGCGCCAGCGGCCTCCTACGAGCAGTACTTC
>13|-|TRBJ1-5|-|TRBV30
CAWSVISNQPQHF
TGTGCCTGGAGTGTAATTAGCAATCAGCCCCAGCATTTT
>15|TRBD2|TRBJ2-5|-|TRBV7-3
CASSLAGGPRETQYF
TGTGCCAGCAGCTTAGCGGGAGGGCCTCGAGAGACCCAGTACTTC
>17|TRBD2|TRBJ2-3|-|TRBV7-9
CASSPRVTGRALDTQYF
TGTGCCAGCAGCCCCAGAGTTACCGGGAGGGCCTTAGATACGCAGTATTTT
>15|TRBD1|TRBJ1-2|-|TRBV6-5
CASSYSGGADYGYTF
TGTGCCAGCAGTTACTCAGGGGGCGCGGACTATGGCTACACCTTC
>14|-|TRBJ1-1|once|TRBV19
CASSLGGGNTEAFF
TGTGCCAGTAGTCTCGGGGGAGGGAACACTGAAGCTTTCTTT
>14|TRBD2|TRBJ2-1|-|TRBV27
CASSLLGGRARQFF
TGTGCCAGCAGTTTATTAGGCGGGAGGGCCCGACAGTTCTTC
>13|-|TRBJ2-1|-|TRBV19
CASSKGVYNEQFF
TGTGCCAGTAGTAAAGGTGTCTACAATGAGCAGTTCTTC
>13|-|TRBJ2-7|-|TRBV28
CASSLSSRDEQYF
TGTGCCAGCAGTTTATCCTCCAGGGACGAGCAGTACTTC
>14|-|TRBJ2-7|medium-sized|TRBV7-2
CASSLSGGGGEQYF
TGTGCCAGCAGCTTAAGTGGAGGGGGCGGCGAGCAGTACTTC
>13|TRBD2|TRBJ2-1|-|TRBV25-1
CASSRDYRNEQFF
TGTGCCAGCAGCCGGGACTACCGCAATGAGCAGTTCTTC